Listed here are 29 T cell receptor beta chains from one sample, sequenced in a study of cytomegalovirus exposure and HLA in healthy donors. PCR involved 60 Vbeta and 13 Jbeta primers. The method was immunoSEQ multiplex PCR; TCRdb's version includes in-frame clones alone and lacks a portion of them. The sample has about 140,000 clones, around three fifths seen once; the top ten hold around 1.8%. Sequenced: PBMCs. Source of these receptors: a male donor in good health and CMV-seronegative.

The CDR3 reads CASRTGGSEKLFF. For the CDR3, the DNA is TGTGCCAGCCGGACAGGGGGCAGCGAAAAACTGTTTTTT. The rearrangement uses TRBV6-5 and TRBJ1-4, with 11 bases matching TRBD1. The CDR3 consists of 13 residues. V was clipped by 8 bases and J by 8 bases; unmatched bases: 4. Germline V CDR1 and CDR2: MNHEY, SVGAGI.

J is TRBJ1-5 and V is TRBV19; TRBD1 might be the D (6 bases). The germline V and J ends were trimmed by 3 bases and 4 bases, with 16 bases remaining between them. CDR3 length: 16 residues. Per the germline V gene, CDR1 is LNHDA and CDR2 is SQIVND (reference sequence). The DNA of the CDR3 is TGTGCCAGTAGTATCCTATTAGGACAGCGAAATCAGCCCCAGCATTTT. The encoded protein is CASSILLGQRNQPQHF.

The chain uses TRBV6-5 and TRBJ1-5, with TRBD1 identical over 9 bases. Germline CDR1 is MNHEY and CDR2 is SVGAGI. The CDR3 runs 14 residues. The ends lost 4 bases at V and 4 bases at J; junction bases unmatched: 2. The chain's CDR3 is CASSSGQGNQPQHF. The CDR3 DNA reads TGTGCCAGCAGTTCTGGACAGGGGAATCAGCCCCAGCATTTT.

V usage is TRBV5-1 and J usage is TRBJ2-5; 15 bases map to TRBD2. Germline V gene lookup returns CDR1 SGHRS and CDR2 YFSETQ. The CDR3 length is 18 residues. Trimming took 5 bases from V and 2 from J; bases not matched to a gene: 10. CDR3 DNA: TGCGCCAGCAGTTCCGGACTAGCGGGGGGGGTTCGTCAAGAGACCCAGTACTTC. Translation: CASSSGLAGGVRQETQYF.

This clone was detected only once. This chain joins TRBV5-1 and TRBJ2-1; D is perhaps TRBD2 (5 bases). CDR1 is SGHRS, CDR2 YFSETQ, per germline. Trimming stripped 2 bases from V and 8 bases from J, with 17 bases between. The CDR3 contains 15 residues. CDR3 coding DNA: TGCGCCAGCAGCTTTTTGAGCCATGAGGGCGATGAGCAGTTCTTC. Translated: CASSFLSHEGDEQFF.

The V gene is TRBV27, the J gene TRBJ1-2; D possibly corresponds to TRBD1 (5 bases). Germline V CDR1 and CDR2: MNHEY, SMNVEV (reference sequence). V lost 10 bases, J lost 6 bases, and 21 bases lay in between. The CDR3 runs to 14 residues. CDR3: CATRRQKGLDGYTF. As DNA, the CDR3 is TGTGCCACCAGACGGCAGAAGGGGCTGGATGGCTACACCTTC.

The table lists this clone with a few counts. V usage is TRBV4-1 and J usage is TRBJ2-7; no reliable D call. The CDR3 totals 12 residues. V was trimmed by 0 bases and J by 4 bases, leaving 4 bases between them. Looked up from germline, CDR1 is MGHRA and CDR2 is YSYEKL. The CDR3 protein is CASSQDEYEQYF. In DNA, the CDR3 is TGCGCCAGCAGCCAAGACGAGTACGAGCAGTACTTC.

The rearrangement uses TRBV29-1 and TRBJ2-5; the D gene is possibly TRBD2 (6 bases). The ends were cut back, 2 bases at V and 1 base at J, with 17 bases in the middle. Germline CDR1 and CDR2: SQVTM and ANQGSEA. The CDR3 loop spans 16 amino acids. The CDR3, as DNA: TGCAGCGTTGAACGTGGTAGGAGGGGAATCCAAGAGACCCAGTACTTC. As protein: CSVERGRRGIQETQYF.

V gene TRBV6-5 combines with J gene TRBJ1-1, with 7 positions matching TRBD1. Germline-derived CDR1 and CDR2 are MNHEY and SVGAGI. This CDR3 has 11 amino acids. V lost 6 bases and J lost 9; bases outside the gene matches: 4. CDR3 sequence (DNA): TGTGCCAGCAGCCGACAGGGTCAAGCTTTCTTT. Its translation: CASSRQGQAFF.

The rearrangement links TRBV10-3 to TRBJ2-7, with TRBD1 as a possible D gene (5 bases). Trimming shortened V by 8 bases and J by 4 bases, and 15 bases separated the two germline ends. Germline CDR1 and CDR2: ENHRY and SYGVKD. The CDR3 runs 13 residues. The CDR3 bases are TGTGCCATCTTAAGGCAGGGTAGTTACGAGCAGTACTTC. Its translation is CAILRQGSYEQYF.

As DNA, the CDR3 is TGCGCCAGCAGCTTACCGACAGGGATAAACACTGAAGCTTTCTTT. This translates into CASSLPTGINTEAFF. The rearrangement links TRBV5-1 to TRBJ1-1, with TRBD1 matching over 7 bases. The CDR3 is made up of 15 amino acids. V lost 2 bases, J lost 2 bases, and 6 bases stayed unmatched. From germline, CDR1 is SGHRS and CDR2 YFSETQ.

This clone occurred a few times. The rearrangement joins TRBV25-1 to TRBJ2-7, with a tentative D call TRBD1 (6 bases). This CDR3 is 17 amino acids long. With 3 bases removed from V and 0 bases from J, the gap between germline ends came to 18 bases. Per the germline V gene, CDR1 is MGHDK and CDR2 is SYGVNS. The chain's CDR3 is CASSDAAVRDTSYEQYF. The CDR3 region has the DNA TGTGCCAGCAGTGACGCCGCCGTCCGGGACACCTCCTACGAGCAGTACTTC.

V gene TRBV15 combines with J gene TRBJ2-2, with 8 nucleotides matching TRBD2. CDR1 and CDR2 (germline): LNHNV, YYDKDF (reference sequence). After removal of 0 bases from V and 0 bases from J, the junction contained 9 bases not matched to a gene. The CDR3 is 19 residues long. The CDR3 DNA is TGTGCCACCAGCAGAGAGGAGGTTTGGCGGGGGGCGAACACCGGGGAGCTGTTTTTT. Protein product: CATSREEVWRGANTGELFF.

This clone was detected a few times. V usage is TRBV28 and J usage is TRBJ2-7; D is perhaps TRBD2 (5 bases). V was pared by 3 bases and J by 1 base, with 13 bases between. The CDR3 sequence is 15 residues long. CDR1 is MDHEN and CDR2 is SYDVKM in the germline V gene. The CDR3 coding sequence is TGTGCCAGCAGTTTCCGGGGTATAGCGTCCTACGAGCAGTACTTC. Its translation: CASSFRGIASYEQYF.

This clone appeared a single time. The chain combines TRBV10-1 with TRBJ2-2, with D tentatively TRBD1 (5 bases). Germline CDR1 WNHNN, CDR2 SYGVQD (reference sequence). The germline V and J ends were trimmed by 0 bases and 4 bases, with 9 bases remaining between them. The CDR3 is 15 residues long. For the CDR3, the DNA is TGCGCCAGCAGTGAGTCAGGGGCATTCACCGGGGAGCTGTTTTTT. It codes for CASSESGAFTGELFF.

Comments on this clone: The sample contains more than one DNA sequence encoding this CDR3. The chain uses TRBV7-2 and TRBJ1-5; no definite D call. V was pared by 5 bases and J by 1 base, with 6 bases between. The CDR3 totals 13 residues. Per germline, CDR1 SGHTA and CDR2 FQGNSA. DNA of the CDR3: TGTGCCAGCAGCCCCAGAAGCAATCAGCCCCAGCATTTT. This sequence encodes CASSPRSNQPQHF.

V usage is TRBV7-9 and J usage is TRBJ1-2; 10 positions match TRBD1. The germline V gene has CDR1 SEHNR and CDR2 FQNEAQ (reference sequence). CDR3 length: 16 residues. The junction had 10 bases not matched to a gene; V was cut back by 5 bases and J by 4 bases. CDR3 sequence (DNA): TGTGCCAGCAGCGTCGGAGGGACAGGGGCCCTCTATGGCTACACCTTC. It yields the protein CASSVGGTGALYGYTF.

V is TRBV5-1 and J is TRBJ1-2; D is perhaps TRBD1 (6 bases). Looked up from germline, CDR1 is SGHRS and CDR2 is YFSETQ. The ends were cut back, 0 bases at V and 1 base at J, with 10 bases in the middle. The CDR3 runs to 15 residues. CDR3 bases: TGCGCCAGCAGCTTGGTGGCAGGGGTTAACTATGGCTACACCTTC. Its protein product is CASSLVAGVNYGYTF.

The chain combines TRBV5-1 with TRBJ2-7; D might be TRBD1 (5 bases). This CDR3 contains 12 residues. In germline, CDR1 is SGHRS, CDR2 YFSETQ. V lost 5 bases, J lost 5 bases, and 11 bases lay in between. CDR3 DNA sequence: TGCGCCAGCAGATTAGGGGCCAACGAGCAGTACTTC. Its protein is CASRLGANEQYF.

The CDR3 loop reads CASSQITSTYEQYF. The CDR3 DNA reads as TGCGCCAGCAGCCAAATTACGTCTACCTACGAGCAGTACTTC. V is TRBV4-1 and J is TRBJ2-7; D is undetermined. The V gene's germline CDR1 is MGHRA and CDR2 YSYEKL. V lost 2 bases and J 2 bases, leaving 10 bases between the germline ends. The CDR3 runs to 14 residues.

The chain links TRBV5-1 to TRBJ1-5, with 9 bases aligning to TRBD1. Losses at the gene ends were 4 bases for V and 6 bases for J; bases not matched to a gene: 2. Germline V gene sequence: CDR1 SGHRS, CDR2 YFSETQ. CDR3 length: 13 amino acids. In DNA form, the CDR3 reads TGCGCCAGCAGCCCGGGACAGGGTCAGCCCCAGCATTTT. This translates into CASSPGQGQPQHF.

CDR3 sequence: CAWSAAYSNSNQPQHF. Here the CDR3 DNA reads TGTGCCTGGAGTGCTGCTTACAGCAATAGCAATCAGCCCCAGCATTTT. V usage is TRBV30 and J usage is TRBJ1-5; D call uncertain. V was trimmed by 1 base and J by 0 bases, leaving 13 bases between them. Germline V gives CDR1 GTSNPN, CDR2 SVGIG (reference sequence). The CDR3 is 16 amino acids.

This clone was picked up a small number of times. V is TRBV6-5 and J is TRBJ2-5, with D tentatively TRBD1 (6 bases). The CDR3 has 13 amino acids. Germline CDR1 is MNHEY and CDR2 is SVGAGI. The V and J ends lost 9 bases and 5 bases respectively, with 16 bases between them. The CDR3 here is CASKKTGIETQYF. The CDR3 bases are TGTGCCAGTAAAAAAACAGGGATTGAGACCCAGTACTTC.

The rearrangement joins TRBV11-2 to TRBJ2-1, with TRBD1 matching over 7 bases. The junction had 3 bases not matched to a gene; V was cut back by 5 bases and J by 2 bases. This CDR3 contains 14 residues. Germline loops: CDR1 SGHAT, CDR2 FQNNGV. The CDR3 loop reads CASSPGQAYNEQFF. CDR3 bases: TGTGCCAGCAGCCCCGGACAGGCCTACAATGAGCAGTTCTTC.

The V call is TRBV14, the J call TRBJ2-3; TRBD2 agrees at 10 bases. Germline CDR1 is SGHDN and CDR2 is FVKESK. After removal of 1 base from V and 7 bases from J, the junction contained 8 bases not matched to a gene. The CDR3 totals 16 residues. The CDR3 spells CASSQGSGGAIYTQYF. In DNA, the CDR3 is TGTGCCAGCAGCCAAGGCAGCGGGGGGGCCATCTATACGCAGTATTTT.

The gene calls are TRBV14 and TRBJ1-6; 7 bases fit TRBD1. This CDR3 is built from 16 residues. With 3 bases clipped from V and 0 bases from J, the junction kept 2 bases outside the gene matches. Germline CDR1 reads SGHDN; CDR2 reads FVKESK. CDR3 sequence (DNA): TGTGCCAGCAGCCAGGACAGGAGCTCCTATAATTCACCCCTCCACTTT. Protein sequence: CASSQDRSSYNSPLHF.

The rearrangement links TRBV7-3 to TRBJ2-3, with 10 bases fitting TRBD1. Germline V gene data show CDR1 as SGHTA and CDR2 as FQGTGA. The V gene end was trimmed by 4 bases and the J gene end by 1 base; junction bases not matched to a gene: 8. The CDR3 consists of 17 residues. As DNA, the CDR3 is TGTGCCAGCAGCTCCCACCCCGGGACAGGGGGCACAGATACGCAGTATTTT. This sequence encodes CASSSHPGTGGTDTQYF.

The V and J genes are TRBV4-3 and TRBJ2-7; D unclear. The V gene lost 0 bases and the J gene lost 3 bases, with 6 bases spanning the gap. Germline V gene lookup returns CDR1 LGHNA and CDR2 YSLEER. The CDR3 covers 13 residues. CDR3 DNA sequence: TGCGCCAGCAGCCAAGATCTAGGCTACGAGCAGTACTTC. This translates into CASSQDLGYEQYF.

To note about this clone: Germline is not matched at one junction end, which may reflect a read error. The rearrangement joins TRBV30 to TRBJ1-2; possible D gene TRBD1, 6 bases. The CDR3 extends over 14 amino acids. Germline V lookup: CDR1 GTSNPN, CDR2 SVGIG (reference sequence). CDR3 region: CAWITGRRNYGYPF. CDR3 coding DNA: TGTGCCTGGATTACAGGGCGAAGAAACTATGGCTACCCCTTC.